A single sample is the source of the 17 T cell receptor beta chains below, sequenced in a study of CD8+ T cells in alopecia areata. Reverse transcribed after extraction, RNA yielded cDNA as the sequencing template. This table comes from immunoSEQ multiplex PCR, and its TCRdb copy is limited to in-frame clones, with some not included. The sample has roughly 130,000 clones; approximately 58% are singletons. The sequencing used CD4+ T cells sorted from blood, collected at week 0. The source of these receptors is a human donor with alopecia areata.

This clone was observed a handful of times. The chain links TRBV5-4 to TRBJ1-1; TRBD1 aligns across 7 bases. The junction had 9 bases not matched to a gene; V was cut back by 5 bases and J by 5 bases. Germline CDR1 is SGHNT and CDR2 is YYREEE (reference sequence). The CDR3 runs 14 residues. CDR3 nucleotides: TGTGCCAGCAGTTCAAGACAGGGTGGTACTGAAGCTTTCTTT. It specifies CASSSRQGGTEAFF.

This clone was recorded a few times. The rearrangement joins TRBV5-1 to TRBJ2-2; 9 bases line up with TRBD1. With 1 base clipped from V and 1 base from J, the junction kept 5 bases outside the gene matches. This CDR3 is 17 amino acids long. Germline V gene data show CDR1 as SGHRS and CDR2 as YFSETQ. CDR3 sequence (DNA): TGCGCCAGCAGCTTGCCCCCGGGACAGGGGAACACCGGGGAGCTGTTTTTT. Protein sequence: CASSLPPGQGNTGELFF. Full variable domain (remainder filled in from reference TRBV5-1 and TRBJ2-2): KAGVTQTPRYLIKTRGQQVTLSCSPISGHRSVSWYQQTPGQGLQFLFEYFSETQRNKGNFPGRFSGRQFSNSRSEMNVSTLELGDSALYLCASSLPPGQGNTGELFFGEGSRLTVL.

This chain joins TRBV19 and TRBJ2-4; TRBD1 aligns across 8 bases. Germline trimming cut 6 bases from V and 3 bases from J; bases unmatched to any gene: 4. The germline CDR1 and CDR2 sequences are LNHDA and SQIVND (reference sequence). This CDR3 has 14 amino acids. In DNA form, the CDR3 reads TGTGCCAGTAGCACTGACAGGGGCAAAAACATTCAGTACTTC. It is translated as CASSTDRGKNIQYF.

In its sample, this clone was seen once. The V and J genes are TRBV29-1 and TRBJ1-2, with 10 bases lining up with TRBD1. Germline V gene data show CDR1 as SQVTM and CDR2 as ANQGSEA. The CDR3 sequence is 13 residues long. The trim removed 0 bases at V and 6 bases at J, leaving 1 base unmatched. CDR3 region: CSVEEDRGDGYTF. CDR3 coding DNA: TGCAGCGTTGAAGAGGACAGGGGGGATGGCTACACCTTC.

The chain employs TRBV28 and TRBJ1-1, with D hard to call. The CDR3 spans 13 residues. Between the trimmed V and J ends, which lost 3 bases and 1 base, there was a span of 6 bases. Looked up from germline, CDR1 is MDHEN and CDR2 is SYDVKM. CDR3 nucleotide sequence: TGTGCCAGCAGTTTTGGAGGGAACACTGAAGCTTTCTTT. This translates into CASSFGGNTEAFF.

This clone rates as medium-sized. The DNA for the CDR3 is TGTGCCAGCAGATTAGCGGGAGACAATGAGCAGTTCTTC. It encodes CASRLAGDNEQFF. The chain joins TRBV28 to TRBJ2-1; 9 nucleotides align to TRBD2. Germline CDR1 is MDHEN and CDR2 is SYDVKM. The CDR3 has 13 residues. The V gene end was trimmed by 6 bases and the J gene end by 5 bases; junction bases not matched to a gene: 2.

This clone has only a few counts. The V call is TRBV30, the J call TRBJ2-3, with 11 bases that match TRBD2. The CDR3 sequence is 14 residues long. Germline CDR1 is GTSNPN and CDR2 is SVGIG (reference sequence). Unmatched junction bases numbered 8, after V lost 8 bases and J lost 4 bases. CDR3 sequence: CASALAGAPDTQYF. The CDR3 nucleotides read TGTGCCAGCGCACTAGCGGGAGCCCCAGATACGCAGTATTTT.

The rearrangement joins TRBV5-6 to TRBJ2-4; D is uncertain. V was pared by 4 bases and J by 0 bases, with 11 bases between. CDR1 is SGHDT, CDR2 YYEEEE, per germline. This CDR3 spans 15 amino acids. This CDR3 reads CASSPLSLAKNIQYF. CDR3 coding DNA: TGTGCCAGCAGCCCCCTGAGCCTAGCCAAAAACATTCAGTACTTC. Full variable domain (rest looked up from reference TRBV5-6 and TRBJ2-4): DAGVTQSPTHLIKTRGQQVTLRCSPKSGHDTVSWYQQALGQGPQFIFQYYEEEERQRGNFPDRFSGHQFPNYSSELNVNALLLGDSALYLCASSPLSLAKNIQYFGAGTRLSVL.

The gene calls are TRBV7-9 and TRBJ1-1, with D uncertain. Germline V gives CDR1 SEHNR, CDR2 FQNEAQ (reference sequence). The CDR3 loop spans 13 amino acids. V shed 1 base and J shed 4 bases, with 7 bases lying between them. As DNA, the CDR3 is TGTGCCAGCAGCTTAGTATCGCGCACTGAAGCTTTCTTT. Its translation is CASSLVSRTEAFF.

This clone was recorded a few times. The genes are TRBV2 and TRBJ1-2; tentative D call: TRBD1 (5 bases). The germline CDR1 and CDR2 sequences are SNHLY and FYNNEI. This CDR3 contains 14 residues. V was pared by 4 bases and J by 0 bases, with 9 bases between. CDR3 in amino acids: CASSVQGSNYGYTF. The CDR3 DNA is TGTGCCAGCAGTGTTCAGGGCTCTAACTATGGCTACACCTTC. Full variable domain (rest looked up from reference TRBV2 and TRBJ1-2): EPEVTQTPSHQVTQMGQEVILRCVPISNHLYFYWYRQILGQKVEFLVSFYNNEISEKSEIFDDQFSVERPDGSNFTLKIRSTKLEDSAMYFCASSVQGSNYGYTFGSGTRLTVV.

The V and J genes are TRBV2 and TRBJ2-3; TRBD1 agrees at 7 bases. The germline gives CDR1 SNHLY, CDR2 FYNNEI. Trimming removed 1 base from V and 4 bases from J; junction bases left unmatched: 2. The CDR3 is made up of 14 amino acids. The CDR3 region has the DNA TGTGCCAGCAGTGAAGGACAGGGCGCAGATACGCAGTATTTT. Protein: CASSEGQGADTQYF.

This rearrangement joins TRBV27 to TRBJ2-1; D unclear. Germline CDR1 is MNHEY and CDR2 is SMNVEV (reference sequence). This CDR3 region has 17 residues. Trimming removed 5 bases from V and 0 bases from J, with 17 bases in between. As DNA, the CDR3 is TGTGCCAGCAGTAGCTGGTCCCGAGGCGGCTCCTACAATGAGCAGTTCTTC. This codes for CASSSWSRGGSYNEQFF.

The chain uses TRBV18 and TRBJ1-1, with 7 positions matching TRBD1. The J segment lost 1 base and the V segment lost 2 bases, leaving 10 bases of the junction unmatched. Per germline, CDR1 KGHSH and CDR2 LQKENI. The CDR3 extends over 17 amino acids. CDR3 residues: CASSPRDRLGRNTEAFF. The DNA for the CDR3 is TGTGCCAGCTCACCAAGGGACAGACTCGGGCGGAACACTGAAGCTTTCTTT.

J is TRBJ1-2 and V is TRBV6-1; 9 positions match TRBD1. The CDR3 totals 12 residues. The V segment lost 6 bases and the J segment 6 bases; nucleotides outside the gene matches: 2. Germline CDR1 is MNHNS and CDR2 is SASEGT. The CDR3 bases are TGTGCCAGCAGCGACAGGGGGGATGGCTACACCTTC. Encoded protein: CASSDRGDGYTF.

This rearrangement joins TRBV10-3 to TRBJ1-1, with a tentative D call TRBD1 (5 bases). The CDR3 has 15 residues. Germline V lookup: CDR1 ENHRY, CDR2 SYGVKD. Trimming removed 0 bases at V and 1 base at J, with 9 bases between. The CDR3 spells CAISESRDQNTEAFF. The CDR3 DNA sequence: TGTGCCATCAGTGAGTCAAGGGACCAGAACACTGAAGCTTTCTTT.

This chain links TRBV30 with TRBJ2-7; D gene unclear. Germline loops: CDR1 GTSNPN, CDR2 SVGIG (reference sequence). V was trimmed by 1 base and J by 2 bases, leaving 12 bases between them. The CDR3 totals 14 residues. The CDR3 bases are TGTGCCTGGAGTGGCAGTGATTTTGCCTACGAGCAGTACTTC. Protein product: CAWSGSDFAYEQYF.

This clone was recorded a few times. In DNA, the CDR3 is TGTGCCAGCAGAGCGACAGGGACCTCTGGAAACACCATATATTTT. Protein product: CASRATGTSGNTIYF. This sequence joins TRBV4-2 and TRBJ1-3; 7 bases align to TRBD1. Per germline, CDR1 LGHNA and CDR2 YNFKEQ. The CDR3 length is 15 residues. Germline trimming cut 6 bases from V and 0 bases from J; bases unmatched to any gene: 5.